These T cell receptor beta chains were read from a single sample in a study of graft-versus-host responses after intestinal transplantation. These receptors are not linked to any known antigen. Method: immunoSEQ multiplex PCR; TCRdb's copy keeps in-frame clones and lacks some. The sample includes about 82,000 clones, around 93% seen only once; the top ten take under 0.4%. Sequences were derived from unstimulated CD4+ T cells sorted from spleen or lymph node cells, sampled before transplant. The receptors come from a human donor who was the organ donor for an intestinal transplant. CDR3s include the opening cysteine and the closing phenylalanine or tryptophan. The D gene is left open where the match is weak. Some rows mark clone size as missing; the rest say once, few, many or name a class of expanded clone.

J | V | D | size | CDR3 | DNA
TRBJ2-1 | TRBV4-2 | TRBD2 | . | CASSQARQRGYNEQFF | TGTGCCAGCAGCCAAGCTAGGCAGCGGGGGTACAATGAGCAGTTCTTC
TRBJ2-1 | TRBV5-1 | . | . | CASSFQGTYNEQFF | TGCGCCAGCAGCTTTCAAGGGACATACAATGAGCAGTTCTTC
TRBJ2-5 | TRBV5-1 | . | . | CASSLTRSQETQYF | TGCGCCAGCAGCCTGACTAGAAGTCAAGAGACCCAGTACTTC
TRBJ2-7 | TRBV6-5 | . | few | CASSWAGGYEQYF | TGTGCCAGCAGTTGGGCAGGGGGGTACGAGCAGTACTTC
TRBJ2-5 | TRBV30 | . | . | CAWAGETQYF | TGTGCCTGGGCAGGGGAGACCCAGTACTTC
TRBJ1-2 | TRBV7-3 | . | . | CASSLWGGDGYTF | TGTGCCAGCAGCTTATGGGGGGGGGATGGCTACACCTTC
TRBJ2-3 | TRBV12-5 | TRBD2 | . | CASGFGGTSGTPRGDTQYF | TGTGCTAGTGGCTTTGGAGGGACTAGCGGGACCCCGCGGGGAGATACGCAGTATTTT
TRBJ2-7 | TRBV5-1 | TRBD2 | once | CASSYSTGGGSYEQYF | TGCGCCAGCAGCTACTCCACGGGCGGGGGCTCCTACGAGCAGTACTTC
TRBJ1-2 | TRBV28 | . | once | CASSLAPGWVYGYTF | TGTGCCAGCAGTTTAGCCCCAGGCTGGGTTTATGGCTACACCTTC
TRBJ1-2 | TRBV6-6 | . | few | CASSKTAGYTF | TGTGCCAGCAGTAAAACTGCGGGCTACACCTTC
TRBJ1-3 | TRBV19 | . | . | CASSIPGLSSGNTIYF | TGTGCCAGTAGTATCCCGGGACTGAGCTCTGGAAACACCATATATTTT
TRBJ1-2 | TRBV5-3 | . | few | CARSPELWGRNGYTF | TGTGCCAGAAGCCCGGAACTTTGGGGCCGGAATGGCTACACCTTC
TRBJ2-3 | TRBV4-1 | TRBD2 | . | CASSSRLAGYTDTQYF | TGCGCCAGCAGCTCCCGACTAGCGGGGTACACAGATACGCAGTATTTT
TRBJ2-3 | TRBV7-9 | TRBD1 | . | CASSLAGQLDTQYF | TGTGCCAGCAGCTTAGCGGGACAGCTGGATACGCAGTATTTT
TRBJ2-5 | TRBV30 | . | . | CAWSRARGGTQYF | TGTGCCTGGAGTAGAGCGCGAGGTGGGACCCAGTACTTC
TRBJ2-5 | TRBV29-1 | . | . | CSVAGAQETQYF | TGCAGCGTCGCAGGGGCCCAAGAGACCCAGTACTTC
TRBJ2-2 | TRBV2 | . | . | CASRVTAGGLGELFF | TGTGCCAGCAGGGTCACCGCCGGGGGGCTCGGGGAGCTGTTTTTT
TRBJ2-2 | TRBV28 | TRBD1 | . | CASTDRGRGELFF | TGTGCCAGCACGGACAGGGGCAGAGGGGAGCTGTTTTTT
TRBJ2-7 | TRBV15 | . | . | CATSRRDRSYEQYF | TGTGCCACCAGCAGGCGAGACAGATCCTACGAGCAGTACTTC
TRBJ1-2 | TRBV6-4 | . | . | CASRKDRNYGYTF | TGTGCCAGCAGAAAGGACAGAAACTATGGCTACACCTTC
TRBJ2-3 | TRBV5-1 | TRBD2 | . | CASSFFLGGGADTDTQYF | TGCGCCAGCAGCTTTTTCCTGGGCGGGGGGGCCGACACAGATACGCAGTATTTT
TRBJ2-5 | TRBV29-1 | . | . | CSVDIDRSETQYF | TGCAGCGTTGATATCGACAGGTCAGAGACCCAGTACTTC
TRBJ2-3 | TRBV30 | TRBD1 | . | CARTGVGADTQYF | TGTGCCAGAACAGGGGTGGGTGCCGATACGCAGTATTTT
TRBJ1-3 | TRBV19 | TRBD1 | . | CASSTGGTHGNTIYF | TGTGCCAGTAGTACAGGGGGCACTCACGGAAACACCATATATTTT
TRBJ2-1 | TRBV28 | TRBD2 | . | CASSRAGVHNEQFF | TGTGCCAGCAGTCGAGCGGGAGTACACAATGAGCAGTTCTTC
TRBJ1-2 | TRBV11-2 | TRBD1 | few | CASSLDRGDGYTF | TGTGCCAGCAGCTTAGACAGGGGGGATGGCTACACCTTC
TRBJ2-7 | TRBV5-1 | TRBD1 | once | CASSFGTGGIYEQYF | TGCGCCAGCAGCTTCGGGACAGGGGGCATCTACGAGCAGTACTTC
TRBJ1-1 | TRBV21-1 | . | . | CASSKLGHPDPTEAFF | TGTGCCAGCAGCAAATTAGGACACCCTGATCCCACTGAAGCTTTCTTT
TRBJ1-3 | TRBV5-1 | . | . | CASSLVGGPGNTIYF | TGCGCCAGCAGCTTGGTAGGAGGGCCGGGAAACACCATATATTTT
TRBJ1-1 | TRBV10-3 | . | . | CAISDLGGDAEAFF | TGTGCCATCAGTGACCTGGGGGGAGATGCTGAAGCTTTCTTT
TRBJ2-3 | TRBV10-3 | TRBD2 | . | CAISAVRRGSTDTQYF | TGTGCCATCAGTGCGGTACGGCGGGGGTCAACGGATACGCAGTATTTT
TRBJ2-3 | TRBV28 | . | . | CASSFLAEVRGITQYF | TGTGCCAGCAGTTTTTTGGCGGAAGTACGGGGTATAACGCAGTATTTT
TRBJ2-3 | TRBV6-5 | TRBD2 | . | CASSFSGASTDTQYF | TGTGCCAGCAGTTTCAGCGGGGCTAGCACAGATACGCAGTATTTT
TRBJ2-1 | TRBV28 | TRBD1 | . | CASRKADRVDEQFF | TGTGCCAGCAGGAAGGCCGACAGGGTTGATGAGCAGTTCTTC
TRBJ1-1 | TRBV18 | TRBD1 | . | CASSRIRTGNNTEAFF | TGTGCCAGCTCACGTATTAGGACAGGGAATAACACTGAAGCTTTCTTT
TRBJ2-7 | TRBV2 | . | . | CASTTIPDSYEQYF | TGTGCCAGCACGACAATCCCAGACTCCTACGAGCAGTACTTC
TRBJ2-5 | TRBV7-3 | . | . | CASSLGQLPQETQYF | TGTGCCAGCAGCTTAGGACAGCTCCCCCAAGAGACCCAGTACTTC
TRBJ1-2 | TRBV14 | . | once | CASSQDGALYGYTF | TGTGCCAGCAGCCAAGACGGAGCCCTCTATGGCTACACCTTC
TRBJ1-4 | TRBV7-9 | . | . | CASSFRGPTNEKLFF | TGTGCCAGCAGCTTTAGGGGTCCAACTAATGAAAAACTGTTTTTT
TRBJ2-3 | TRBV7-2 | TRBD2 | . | CASSLRRGGENTQYF | TGTGCCAGCAGCTTAAGGCGGGGGGGCGAAAATACGCAGTATTTT
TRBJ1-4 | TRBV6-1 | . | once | CASSGPVLSEKLFF | TGTGCCAGCAGTGGCCCCGTTCTTAGTGAAAAACTGTTTTTT
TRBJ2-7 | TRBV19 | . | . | CASSKDLYLTYEQYF | TGTGCCAGTAGTAAAGACTTATATCTTACCTACGAGCAGTACTTC